Listed below are T cell receptor beta chains from one sample, sequenced in a study of radiotherapy plus CTLA-4 blockade in lung cancer. Measured with immunoSEQ multiplex PCR; TCRdb has only the in-frame clones, and not every one. In the table there are 77,000 or so clones, roughly 69% of which are singletons. The sample was peripheral blood, taken from a patient treated with radiotherapy plus ipilimumab. The receptors here all came from a human donor with non-small cell lung cancer whose response to radiotherapy plus ipilimumab could not be evaluated. The CDR3 runs from the conserved cysteine through the conserved F or W. The order of the fields is J gene, V gene, D gene, clone size, CDR3 DNA, CDR3 protein. D genes are given only for firm matches. Some rows have no size entry. The others give once, few or many, or a class for an expanded clone.

>TRBJ2-7|TRBV7-8|TRBD2|few
TGTGCCAGCAGTACATCTAGCGGAGAGAGTGCGTACGAGCAGTACTTC
CASSTSSGESAYEQYF
>TRBJ2-7|TRBV10-3|TRBD1|few
TGTGCCATCAGTCCCCGGGACAGGGGGACCTACGAGCAGTACTTC
CAISPRDRGTYEQYF
>TRBJ2-1|TRBV7-8|NA|NA
TGTGCCAGCAGCCCTGCTGAGTACAATGAGCAGTTCTTC
CASSPAEYNEQFF
>TRBJ2-1|TRBV19|TRBD2|NA
TGTGCCAGTAGTATACTGGCTAGCGGGCCATACAATGAGCAGTTCTTC
CASSILASGPYNEQFF
>TRBJ2-7|TRBV6-6|TRBD1|NA
TGTGCCAGCAGTCGACAGGGGGCAAACGAGCAGTACTTC
CASSRQGANEQYF
>TRBJ1-2|TRBV11-2|NA|few
TGTGCCAGCAGCTTGTTGGGGAGAAGCAGGAATACTAACTATGGCTACACCTTC
CASSLLGRSRNTNYGYTF
>TRBJ2-6|TRBV4-1|NA|NA
TGCGCCAGCCGCCAGATGAGTGCCAACGTCCTGACTTTC
CASRQMSANVLTF
>TRBJ1-4|TRBV4-3|TRBD1|NA
TGCGCCAGCAGCCAAGGGACAGGGAATGAAAAACTGTTTTTT
CASSQGTGNEKLFF
>TRBJ2-5|TRBV10-3|TRBD2|once
TGTGCCATCAGTGAGTCGCGTCTAGCGGGCGAAGAGACCCAGTACTTC
CAISESRLAGEETQYF
>TRBJ1-2|TRBV18|TRBD1|NA
TGTGCCAGCTCATCTGACAGGGATGGCTATGGCTACACCTTC
CASSSDRDGYGYTF
>TRBJ1-3|TRBV4-1|NA|NA
TGCGCCAGCAGCCAACCTTATACAGGGCCCTCTGGAAACACCATATATTTT
CASSQPYTGPSGNTIYF
>TRBJ2-7|TRBV19|TRBD1|few
TGTGCCAGTAGTGGGGGACAGAACGTTAACTACGAGCAGTACTTC
CASSGGQNVNYEQYF
>TRBJ2-3|TRBV19|TRBD2|NA
TGTGCCAGTAGTATCTCGTCCGGGAAGCGGGGAGGGGCAGATACGCAGTATTTT
CASSISSGKRGGADTQYF
>TRBJ1-1|TRBV28|NA|NA
TGTGCCAGCAGCCCAGGTACTACTGAAGCTTTCTTT
CASSPGTTEAFF